The T cell receptor beta chain described here comes from a study of cytomegalovirus exposure and HLA in healthy donors. This CDR3 comprises 15 residues. V lost 5 bases and J lost 8, with 22 bases in between. Germline lookup yields CDR1 MNHEY and CDR2 SVGAGI. The PCR contained 60 Vbeta and 13 Jbeta primers. Libraries were prepared by immunoSEQ multiplex PCR; TCRdb keeps only in-frame clonotypes and omits some of them. The repertoire includes 150,000 to 200,000 clones, roughly 72% of them detected once, and 7.1% sits in the top ten. This receptor was taken from a man in his forties or fifties in good health and CMV-seropositive. The rearrangement joins TRBV6-5 to TRBJ2-7, with D possibly TRBD2 on 7 matching bases. Sequenced: PBMCs. The CDR3 spells CASSKGGGPFTKQYF. CDR3 DNA sequence: TGTGCCAGCAGTAAAGGGGGGGGACCCTTTACGAAGCAGTACTTC.